This TCR beta chain was found in a study of T-cell reconstitution after alpha-beta-depleted transplantation in children. Study-level points and caveats: Several patients had high TCRbeta diversity at day 60; it came from surviving recipient T cells and thymic progenitors.

This clonotype appeared many times. Its antigen remains unknown. A TCRbeta library incorporating unique molecular identifiers was prepared. TCRdb independently ran MiXCR on the PCR reads; one entry per CDR3 protein. The sample holds about 260,000 distinct CDR3 sequences; less than 9% are singletons and the top ten take about 6.4%. Material: PBMCs, mostly from graft donor cells, obtained 180 days after TCRalphabeta/CD19-depleted stem cell transplant. The sequence was obtained from a male patient younger than 18 who had a stem cell transplant for acute lymphoblastic leukemia, so the T cells may come from the graft donor.

CDR3 DNA: TGTGCCAGCTCAGCATTAGCTCCGAACACCGGGGAGCTGTTTTTT. This gives the protein CASSALAPNTGELFF. V usage is TRBV18 and J usage is TRBJ2-2, with D unresolved. Between the trimmed V and J ends, which lost 5 bases and 0 bases, there was a span of 10 bases. This CDR3 is 15 amino acids long. Germline loops: CDR1 KGHSH, CDR2 LQKENI.